This TCR beta chain came from a study of Graves' ophthalmopathy and Graves' hyperthyroidism. Study results and limitations: Progression of ophthalmopathy was predicted by the model with 65% to 71% sensitivity and roughly 74% specificity.

Germline CDR1 reads MGHDK; CDR2 reads SYGVNS. The CDR3 has 13 residues. Deletions cut 8 bases from V and 9 bases from J, with 14 bases between. As for this clonotype: As yet, its antigen is unknown.

Amplification targeted the TCR beta CDR3 regions, with RNA transcripts as the source material. Following a first-round RT-PCR that used HTBI primers, a second-round multiplex PCR was carried out. Via MiXCR, TCRdb re-called the multiplex PCR reads, giving one row per CDR3 protein. The sample contains 600,000 to 950,000 distinct CDR3 sequences, around 40% of which appear only once. The chain recombines TRBV25-1 with TRBJ1-6; D gene unclear. The specimen was peripheral blood. This sequence was found in an adult man with Graves' ophthalmopathy. CDR3 nucleotide sequence: TGTGCCAGCCGTAGGCCGGGTCCTTCACCCCTCCACTTT. Residues: CASRRPGPSPLHF.